This TCR beta chain is from a study of PD-1 blockade in classical Hodgkin lymphoma. Study-wide results and caveats: Whatever underlies the repertoire differences (possibly disease activity or prior therapy) remains undefined. Unlike CD8+ TCR diversity, which did not rise significantly by C4D1, CD4+ TCR diversity did.

Brentuximab vedotin exposure varied among the patients, all of whom had relapsed after autologous stem cell transplantation. Complete response, partial response or progressive disease was each patient's best response. Profiling relied on immunoSEQ multiplex PCR, and the TCRdb table lists in-frame clones only, not all of them. The repertoire holds about 14,000 clones, with 75% to 85% as singletons. With 2 bases removed from V and 1 base from J, the gap between germline ends came to 16 bases. This CDR3 has 17 amino acids. Germline values: CDR1 SGHTA, CDR2 FQGTGA. About this clone: Its target is not known.

This chain connects TRBV7-3 to TRBJ2-3; perhaps TRBD2 as D (6 bases). This sequence originates from a human donor with classical Hodgkin lymphoma. The source material was peripheral blood mononuclear cells (PBMCs), sampled before the second cycle of nivolumab. The chain's CDR3 is CASSLSMRGLGTDTQYF. CDR3 in DNA: TGTGCCAGCAGCTTATCTATGCGGGGTTTGGGCACAGATACGCAGTATTTT.